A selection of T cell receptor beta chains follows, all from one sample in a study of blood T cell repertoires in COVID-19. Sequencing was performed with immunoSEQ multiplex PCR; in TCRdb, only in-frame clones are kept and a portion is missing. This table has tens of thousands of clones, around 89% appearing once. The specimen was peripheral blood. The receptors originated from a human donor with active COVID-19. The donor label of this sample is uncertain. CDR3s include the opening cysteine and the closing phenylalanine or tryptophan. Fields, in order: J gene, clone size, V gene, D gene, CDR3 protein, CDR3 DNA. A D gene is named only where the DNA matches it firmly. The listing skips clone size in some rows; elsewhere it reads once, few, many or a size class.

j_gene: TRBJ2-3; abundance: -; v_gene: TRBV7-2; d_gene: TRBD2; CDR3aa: CASSLRGLAGTDTQYF; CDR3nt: TGTGCCAGCAGCTTACGAGGACTAGCGGGCACAGATACGCAGTATTTT
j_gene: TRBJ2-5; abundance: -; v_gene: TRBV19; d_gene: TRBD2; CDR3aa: CASSKAGGETQYF; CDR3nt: TGTGCCAGTAGTAAAGCCGGGGGGGAGACCCAGTACTTC
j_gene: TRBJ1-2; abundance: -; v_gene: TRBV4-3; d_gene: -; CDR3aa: CASSQDSRRGWYGYTF; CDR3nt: TGCGCCAGCAGCCAAGATTCGCGGAGGGGTTGGTATGGCTACACCTTC
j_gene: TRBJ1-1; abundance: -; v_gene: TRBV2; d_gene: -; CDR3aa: CASSYGQKLLNTEAFF; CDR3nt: TGTGCCAGCAGTTACGGACAGAAACTCTTGAACACTGAAGCTTTCTTT
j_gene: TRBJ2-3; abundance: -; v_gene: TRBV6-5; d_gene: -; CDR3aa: CAIRTFTDTQYF; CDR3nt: TGTGCCATTCGGACTTTCACAGATACGCAGTATTTT
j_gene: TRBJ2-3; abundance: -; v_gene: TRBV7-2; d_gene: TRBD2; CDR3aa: CASSFRAGGPDTQYF; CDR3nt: TGTGCCAGCAGCTTCAGAGCGGGGGGCCCAGATACGCAGTATTTT
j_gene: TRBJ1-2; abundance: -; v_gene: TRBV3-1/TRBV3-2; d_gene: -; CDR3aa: CASSQSLPPVGYTF; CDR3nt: TGTGCCAGCAGCCAAAGTCTACCTCCGGTAGGCTACACCTTC
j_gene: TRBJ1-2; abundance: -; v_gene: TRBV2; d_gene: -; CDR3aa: CASIRDTYGYTF; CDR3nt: TGTGCCAGCATCAGAGACACATATGGCTACACCTTC
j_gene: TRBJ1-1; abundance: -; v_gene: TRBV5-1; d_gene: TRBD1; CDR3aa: CASSARQGMNTEAFF; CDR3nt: TGCGCCAGCAGCGCGAGACAGGGGATGAACACTGAAGCTTTCTTT
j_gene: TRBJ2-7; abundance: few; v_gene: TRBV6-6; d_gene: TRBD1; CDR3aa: CASSYSPRGSSYEQYF; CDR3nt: TGTGCCAGCAGTTACTCTCCCAGGGGGAGCTCCTACGAGCAGTACTTC
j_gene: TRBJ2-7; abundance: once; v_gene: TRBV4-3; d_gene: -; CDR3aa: CASSQDQGPAYEQYF; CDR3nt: TGCGCCAGCAGCCAAGATCAGGGGCCAGCCTACGAGCAGTACTTC
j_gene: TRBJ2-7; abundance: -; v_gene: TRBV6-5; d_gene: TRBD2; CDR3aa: CASRNAGGKEQYF; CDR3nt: TGTGCCAGCCGGAATGCGGGGGGAAAAGAGCAGTACTTC
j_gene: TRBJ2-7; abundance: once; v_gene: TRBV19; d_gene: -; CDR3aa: CASSMARGPGFFAHEQYF; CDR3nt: TGTGCCAGTAGTATGGCCAGGGGCCCCGGGTTTTTCGCCCACGAGCAGTACTTC
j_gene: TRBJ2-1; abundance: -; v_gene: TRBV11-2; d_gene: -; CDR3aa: CASSLDPRGNEQFF; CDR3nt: TGTGCCAGCAGCTTAGATCCAAGGGGCAATGAGCAGTTCTTC
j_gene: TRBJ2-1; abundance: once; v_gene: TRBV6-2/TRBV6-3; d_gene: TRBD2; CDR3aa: CASSYSGGYNEQFF; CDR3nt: TGTGCCAGCAGTTACAGCGGGGGCTACAATGAGCAGTTCTTC
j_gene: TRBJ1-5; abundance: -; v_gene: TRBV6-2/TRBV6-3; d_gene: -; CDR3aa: CASSLRGGQPQHF; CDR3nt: TGTGCCAGCAGTTTACGGGGGGGGCAGCCCCAGCATTTT
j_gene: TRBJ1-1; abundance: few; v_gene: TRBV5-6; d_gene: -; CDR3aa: CASSQNPGALTEAFF; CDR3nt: TGTGCCAGCAGCCAGAACCCAGGGGCGCTTACTGAAGCTTTCTTT
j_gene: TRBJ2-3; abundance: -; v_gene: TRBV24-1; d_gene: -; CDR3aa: CATNPGGSDTQYF; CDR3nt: TGTGCCACCAACCCAGGGGGGTCAGATACGCAGTATTTT
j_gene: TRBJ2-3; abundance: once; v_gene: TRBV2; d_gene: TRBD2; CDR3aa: CASKAGPDTQYF; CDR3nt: TGTGCCAGCAAAGCGGGGCCCGATACGCAGTATTTT
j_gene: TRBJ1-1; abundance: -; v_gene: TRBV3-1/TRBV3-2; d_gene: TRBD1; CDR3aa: CASSQESFQGAGTEAFF; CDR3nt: TGTGCCAGCAGCCAAGAAAGCTTCCAGGGGGCCGGCACTGAAGCTTTCTTT
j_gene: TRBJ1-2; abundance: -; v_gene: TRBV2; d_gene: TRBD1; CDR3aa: CASSLLRDRGPYGYTF; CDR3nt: TGTGCCAGCAGTTTACTCCGGGACAGGGGCCCCTATGGCTACACCTTC
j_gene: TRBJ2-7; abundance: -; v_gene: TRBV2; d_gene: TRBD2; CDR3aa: CASRTGGHEQYF; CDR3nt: TGTGCCAGCAGAACGGGGGGGCACGAGCAGTACTTC
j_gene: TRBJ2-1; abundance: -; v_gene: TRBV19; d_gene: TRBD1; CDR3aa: CASSSPGTGDNEQFF; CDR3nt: TGTGCCAGTAGCTCCCCCGGGACAGGGGACAATGAGCAGTTCTTC
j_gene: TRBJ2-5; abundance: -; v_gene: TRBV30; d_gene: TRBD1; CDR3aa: CAWSRDRGAETQYF; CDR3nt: TGTGCCTGGAGTAGGGACAGGGGCGCGGAGACCCAGTACTTC
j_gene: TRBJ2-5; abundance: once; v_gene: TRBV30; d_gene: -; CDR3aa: CAWRPRQGMGETQYF; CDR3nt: TGTGCCTGGAGACCCCGGCAGGGGATGGGAGAGACCCAGTACTTC
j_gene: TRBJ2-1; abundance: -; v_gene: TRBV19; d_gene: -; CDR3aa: CASSIGEGRGEQFF; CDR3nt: TGTGCCAGTAGTATCGGCGAAGGCAGGGGTGAGCAGTTCTTC
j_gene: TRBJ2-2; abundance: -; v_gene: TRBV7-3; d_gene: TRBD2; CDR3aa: CASRSGTSGLGDTGELFF; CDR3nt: TGTGCCAGCAGGTCCGGGACTAGCGGGTTAGGGGACACCGGGGAGCTGTTTTTT